This TCR beta chain was captured by sequencing in a study of blood T cell repertoires in COVID-19. The method was immunoSEQ multiplex PCR; TCRdb's version includes in-frame clones alone and lacks a portion of them. The table lists about 390,000 clones, approximately 87% of them singletons, with roughly a tenth in the top ten. The germline CDR1 and CDR2 sequences are MGHRA and YSYEKL. The ends were cut back, 0 bases at V and 7 bases at J, with 12 bases in the middle. This CDR3 contains 15 residues. This sequence joins TRBV4-1 and TRBJ2-2; weak D call: TRBD1 (6 bases). The material sequenced was PBMCs or T cells enriched from blood (not recorded which). The TCR comes from a woman between 45 and 65 years old who had recovered from COVID-19. Written as DNA, the CDR3 is TGCGCCAGCAGCCAAGATCCGCAGGGGAACGGGGAGCTGTTTTTT. As protein: CASSQDPQGNGELFF.